These T cell receptor beta chains were read from a single sample in a study of blood T cell repertoires in COVID-19. Libraries were prepared by immunoSEQ multiplex PCR; TCRdb keeps only in-frame clonotypes and omits some of them. The sample contains about 160,000 clones, roughly 84% of which appear only once. Sequencing input: peripheral blood. Receptors originate from a woman aged 60-70 years with COVID-19, enrolled during active disease. Each CDR3 is given without its conserved first and last residue. Clone size is given for some rows only: seen once, a few or many times, or a class if the clone is expanded.

TRBJ2-1,NA,TRBV6-4,ASSAVGGAYNEQF
TRBJ1-2,NA,TRBV30,AWSPGQYPT
TRBJ1-1,NA,TRBV30,AWSAQGTANTEAF
TRBJ2-3,NA,TRBV5-1,ASSRPEGTDTQY
TRBJ1-1,NA,TRBV4-1,ASSQARGSTEAF
TRBJ2-2,NA,TRBV30,ASDSSNTGELF
TRBJ2-3,NA,TRBV9,ASSARLAGGDTQY
TRBJ1-1,NA,TRBV27,ASSNVLRGRTEAF
TRBJ2-3,NA,TRBV3-1/TRBV3-2,ASSLGIAGGPADTQY
TRBJ1-1,NA,TRBV5-5,ASSRGVQGLNTEAF
TRBJ2-6,NA,TRBV6-1,ASSEETGSGANVLT
TRBJ1-5,NA,TRBV28,ASSLRGQPQH
TRBJ1-5,NA,TRBV7-9,ASSSTAQGVEPQH
TRBJ1-1,NA,TRBV4-1,ASSPLGSLNTEAF
TRBJ2-1,NA,TRBV7-3,ASSPTSGRAAEQF
TRBJ1-2,NA,TRBV27,ASSWDRENYGYT
TRBJ1-6,NA,TRBV6-1,ASSEPPGQLNSPLH
TRBJ2-1,NA,TRBV19,ASSIIGRGNEQF
TRBJ2-3,once,TRBV7-3,ASSPERGNTDTQY
TRBJ1-1,few,TRBV18,ASSPLDRASRNTEAF
TRBJ2-1,NA,TRBV30,AWSVGVGEQF
TRBJ1-4,NA,TRBV6-5,ASRAPGAEKLF
TRBJ1-1,once,TRBV5-1,ASSETGVDTEAF
TRBJ1-3,NA,TRBV7-9,ASSLRGQGVTGNTIY
TRBJ1-2,NA,TRBV19,ASGDTGSNYGYT
TRBJ2-7,NA,TRBV6-5,ATGRTRGYEQY
TRBJ2-3,NA,TRBV10-3,AISDRFTRTSGMGTDTQY
TRBJ2-7,NA,TRBV9,ASSVGVYGGSSYEQY
TRBJ2-2,NA,TRBV7-7,ASSATLTSARGGELF
TRBJ1-1,few,TRBV9,ARSVGGGQGLMNTEAF
TRBJ2-2,few,TRBV7-8,ASSRADSGLAGVSSAGELF
TRBJ2-5,NA,TRBV9,ASSVGLHETQY
TRBJ2-3,NA,TRBV2,ASSAELTDTQY
TRBJ1-5,NA,TRBV29-1,SVVPGGPNQPQH
TRBJ1-1,NA,TRBV5-1,ASRSGGQGLNTEAF
TRBJ1-1,once,TRBV3-1/TRBV3-2,ASSPRINTEAF
TRBJ2-7,NA,TRBV11-2,ASSSRGTVNSYEQY
TRBJ1-2,NA,TRBV6-5,ASSEDRNYGYT
TRBJ1-6,NA,TRBV4-1,ASSQFSASPLH
TRBJ2-3,once,TRBV3-1/TRBV3-2,ASSHRGDTQY
TRBJ1-1,NA,TRBV20-1,SAGRDTEAF
TRBJ1-2,NA,TRBV19,ASRDRDFNYGYT
TRBJ1-5,NA,TRBV2,ASSNRVGGVQPQH
TRBJ2-1,NA,TRBV11-3,ASSLDMRGGNRDEQF
TRBJ1-5,NA,TRBV12-3/TRBV12-4,ASSHSNQPQH
TRBJ2-2,NA,TRBV11-2,ASSIGTGDTGELF
TRBJ1-5,NA,TRBV5-3,ARSLDYSNQPQH
TRBJ2-5,few,TRBV7-9,ASSLTGLAGGQETQY
TRBJ2-1,NA,TRBV5-1,ASSPGLAVSNEQF
TRBJ2-7,NA,TRBV6-5,ASRTSSLHEQY
TRBJ2-6,NA,TRBV2,ASSREGNYGSGANVLT
TRBJ2-2,NA,TRBV5-1,ASSLEVQGARTGELF
TRBJ2-5,NA,TRBV27,ASTNRGRETQY
TRBJ1-1,once,TRBV7-3,ASSLRARGSEAF
TRBJ1-2,NA,TRBV25-1,ASSEYGGDGYT
TRBJ2-5,NA,TRBV3-1/TRBV3-2,ASSPRLAGKETQY
TRBJ2-2,NA,TRBV10-1,ASRADTNTGELF